The 8 T cell receptor beta chains below all came from one sample that was sequenced in a study of T cell responses to AZD1222 COVID-19 vaccine listed by TCRdb under 2021. This sample's time point label indicates: baseline before first vaccination. Receptors were amplified or captured by the immunoSEQ multiplex PCR assay. TCRdb's version of the immuneACCESS table is confined to in-frame rearrangements and falls short of the full clone set. An unresolved V gene accounts for under half of the shortfall where checked; the remainder is of unknown origin. This sample lists fewer than 150,000 clones; 93% were detected once. Of the sample, about 0.91% is held by the ten largest clones. The sample here was peripheral blood, taken on day 0 of AZD1222 vaccination. All receptors derive from an adult in good health.

V is TRBV9 and J is TRBJ2-3; D is possibly TRBD2 (6 bases). The CDR3 is made up of 14 amino acids. V was cut by 1 base and J by 5 bases, with 11 bases left in between. CDR1 is SGDLS and CDR2 is YYNGEE in the germline V gene. The CDR3 DNA follows: TGTGCCAGCAGCGTATACCAGGAGGGAGATACGCAGTATTTT. It codes for CASSVYQEGDTQYF.

The rearrangement links TRBV9 to TRBJ2-2; tentatively, D is TRBD1 (5 bases). Germline CDR1 reads SGDLS; CDR2 reads YYNGEE. This CDR3 is 18 amino acids long. The V and J ends lost 0 bases and 6 bases respectively, with 21 bases between them. CDR3 nucleotides: TGTGCCAGCAGCGTAGCTCAAGGACCCCAGGGTTCACCCGGGGAGCTGTTTTTT. Translation: CASSVAQGPQGSPGELFF.

This clone was detected once. The V gene is TRBV3-1 (or the pseudogene TRBV3-2), the J gene TRBJ1-1; D is unclear. Germline CDR1 is LGHDT and CDR2 is YNNKEL (reference sequence). This CDR3 spans 12 amino acids. V lost 2 bases and J 4 bases, leaving 5 bases between the germline ends. CDR3 bases: TGTGCCAGCAGCCAAACTCCCACTGAAGCTTTCTTT. Translating gives CASSQTPTEAFF.

A remark on this clone: Other DNA sequences in this specimen translate into the identical CDR3. The genes are TRBV12-3 or TRBV12-4 and TRBJ1-2; unclear D gene. The ends were cut back, 4 bases at V and 2 bases at J, with 2 bases in the middle. The CDR3 covers 11 residues. Here the CDR3 reads CASSSNYGYTF. CDR3 coding DNA: TGTGCCAGCAGTTCCAACTATGGCTACACCTTC.

This sequence joins TRBV10-1 and TRBJ1-1, with D possibly being TRBD1 (5 bases). Per the germline V gene, CDR1 is WNHNN and CDR2 is SYGVQD (reference sequence). This CDR3 has 13 amino acids. V lost 4 bases, J lost 2 bases, and 8 bases lay in between. CDR3 in amino acids: CASSGTLNTEAFF. CDR3 nucleotide sequence: TGCGCCAGCAGTGGGACACTTAACACTGAAGCTTTCTTT.

The J gene is TRBJ1-1, the V gene TRBV7-9; no definite D call. Trimming cost V 5 bases and J 5 bases, with 15 bases left between them. Per the germline V gene, CDR1 is SEHNR and CDR2 is FQNEAQ (reference sequence). CDR3 length: 14 amino acids. DNA for the CDR3: TGTGCCAGCAGCAACGGATGGAGGGAGACTGAAGCTTTCTTT. Its protein is CASSNGWRETEAFF.

This chain uses TRBV7-6 with TRBJ2-1, with 9 positions matching TRBD1. CDR3 size: 15 residues. Germline CDR1 reads SGHVS; CDR2 reads FNYEAQ. V was pared by 4 bases and J by 5 bases, with 6 bases of the junction left unmatched. The CDR3, as DNA: TGTGCCAGCAGCTCCCCGGACAGGGGCGACAATGAGCAGTTCTTC. It yields the protein CASSSPDRGDNEQFF.

DNA of the CDR3: TGTGCCAGCAGCCTCATGGGACTAGCGGATCAAGAGACCCAGTACTTC. Amino acids: CASSLMGLADQETQYF. The V gene is TRBV7-9, the J gene TRBJ2-5; TRBD2 matches 11 bases. The CDR3 is 16 residues long. Germline-derived CDR1 and CDR2 are SEHNR and FQNEAQ (reference sequence). The ends lost 5 bases at V and 2 bases at J; junction bases unmatched: 7.